What follows are 31 T cell receptor beta chains derived from one specimen sequenced in a study of PD-L1 blockade in urothelial cancer. Only in-frame clones appear in the TCRdb table, and some are missing; sequencing was by immunoSEQ multiplex PCR. The sample holds about 79,000 clones, approximately 83% seen once. Sample time point: pretreatment peripheral blood. The sample consisted of PBMCs, taken around atezolizumab (anti-PD-L1) treatment. These receptors all come from a man in his sixties with urothelial cancer.

CDR3: CASSLEAGQVLFPNEQFF. The CDR3 DNA follows: TGTGCCAGCAGCTTAGAAGCCGGACAGGTTCTATTCCCGAATGAGCAGTTCTTC. This chain joins TRBV7-6 and TRBJ2-1; 7 nucleotides align to TRBD1. This CDR3 has 18 amino acids. The junction had 16 bases not matched to a gene; V was cut back by 1 base and J by 7 bases. Germline-derived CDR1 and CDR2 are SGHVS and FNYEAQ.

The chain has TRBV10-1 and TRBJ1-1; D ambiguous. The length of the CDR3 is 11 residues. Between the trimmed V and J ends, which lost 8 bases and 4 bases, there was a span of 8 bases. Germline CDR1 reads WNHNN; CDR2 reads SYGVQD (reference sequence). CDR3 in amino acids: CASGDSTEAFF. The CDR3 region has the DNA TGCGCCAGCGGAGATAGCACTGAAGCTTTCTTT.

The V call is TRBV28, the J call TRBJ1-5; D is perhaps TRBD1 (6 bases). Looked up from germline, CDR1 is MDHEN and CDR2 is SYDVKM. The CDR3 runs 14 residues. V lost 3 bases and J 5 bases, leaving 11 bases between the germline ends. CDR3 in DNA: TGTGCCAGCAGTTTGTGGAACAGGGATCAGCCCCAGCATTTT. Encoded protein: CASSLWNRDQPQHF.

J is TRBJ2-2 and V is TRBV7-2; D may be TRBD2 (5 bases). The V end was cut by 1 base, the J end by 3 bases, with 6 bases between. Germline CDR1 SGHTA, CDR2 FQGNSA. The length of the CDR3 is 14 residues. Here the CDR3 reads CASSLVRDTGELFF. The CDR3 coding sequence is TGTGCCAGCAGCTTAGTGAGGGACACCGGGGAGCTGTTTTTT.

This chain links TRBV10-3 with TRBJ1-6; 7 nucleotides align to TRBD1. V trimming: 3 bases; J trimming: 15 bases; junction bases outside the gene matches: 11. Germline loops: CDR1 ENHRY, CDR2 SYGVKD. The CDR3 contains 14 residues. CDR3 sequence: CAISEGDRVLVLHF. In DNA form, the CDR3 reads TGTGCCATCAGTGAAGGTGACAGGGTTCTAGTCCTCCACTTT.

The chain combines TRBV5-1 with TRBJ2-5; 8 bases map to TRBD2. The V and J ends lost 0 bases and 4 bases, in that order; junction bases with no gene match: 5. From germline, CDR1 is SGHRS and CDR2 YFSETQ. There are 15 residues in the CDR3. The CDR3 bases are TGCGCCAGCAGCTTGGCCGAAACTAGCGGAGAGACCCAGTACTTC. Amino acid sequence: CASSLAETSGETQYF.

J is TRBJ2-1 and V is TRBV10-3; 9 bases fit TRBD1. The germline gives CDR1 ENHRY, CDR2 SYGVKD. There are 15 residues in the CDR3. The V segment lost 4 bases and the J segment 2 bases; nucleotides outside the gene matches: 3. The CDR3 DNA sequence: TGTGCCATCAGTGGAGGGGACAGGGCCTACAATGAGCAGTTCTTC. This encodes CAISGGDRAYNEQFF.

This chain uses TRBV14 with TRBJ1-3; possible D gene TRBD1, 6 bases. Trimming pared 1 base from V and 2 bases from J, leaving 18 bases between. Germline CDR1 SGHDN, CDR2 FVKESK. The CDR3 is 18 amino acids. The CDR3 DNA reads as TGTGCCAGCAGCCAAGCCCAAGTACAGGGCGTTCCTGGAAACACCATATATTTT. Translating it yields CASSQAQVQGVPGNTIYF.

The genes are TRBV6-5 and TRBJ1-5; a possible D gene is TRBD1 (6 bases). The germline V gene encodes CDR1 MNHEY and CDR2 SVGAGI. V was cut by 2 bases and J by 3 bases, with 11 bases left in between. This CDR3 is 15 amino acids long. The CDR3 nucleotides are TGTGCCAGCAGTTACGGCAGGGGAGACAATCAGCCCCAGCATTTT. Its protein product is CASSYGRGDNQPQHF.

V gene TRBV15 combines with J gene TRBJ2-7; possibly TRBD1 for D (6 bases). Germline V gives CDR1 LNHNV, CDR2 YYDKDF (reference sequence). V lost 5 bases, J lost 4 bases, and 18 bases lay in between. The CDR3 has 15 amino acids. This CDR3 is CATSARQAGPYEQYF. The CDR3, as DNA: TGTGCCACCAGCGCCCGACAGGCAGGGCCTTACGAGCAGTACTTC.

The chain uses TRBV15 and TRBJ1-1, with a possible D match to TRBD1 (5 bases). The V and J ends lost 1 base and 6 bases respectively, with 12 bases between them. The CDR3 runs to 14 residues. The germline CDR1 and CDR2 sequences are LNHNV and YYDKDF (reference sequence). The CDR3 nucleotides are TGTGCCACCAGCAGAGGCGGGGGGGAATCTGAAGCTTTCTTT. Protein product: CATSRGGGESEAFF.

The rearrangement uses TRBV9 and TRBJ1-2; 9 bases are a match to TRBD1. Germline-derived CDR1 and CDR2 are SGDLS and YYNGEE. The CDR3 contains 15 residues. The trim removed 0 bases at V and 7 bases at J, leaving 7 bases unmatched. CDR3 amino acids: CASSVEGQGSGGYTF. CDR3 bases: TGTGCCAGCAGCGTAGAAGGACAGGGGTCGGGTGGCTACACCTTC.

The J gene is TRBJ2-3, the V gene TRBV7-9; D not certain. The germline gives CDR1 SEHNR, CDR2 FQNEAQ (reference sequence). Trimming removed 3 bases from V and 1 base from J, with 8 bases in between. This CDR3 region has 14 residues. The CDR3 loop is CASSFRLGTDTQYF. CDR3 bases: TGTGCCAGCAGCTTTCGTCTAGGCACAGATACGCAGTATTTT.

This rearrangement joins TRBV5-1 to TRBJ2-3; TRBD2 aligns across 9 bases. The V gene's germline CDR1 is SGHRS and CDR2 YFSETQ. V was pared by 2 bases and J by 0 bases, with 4 bases of the junction left unmatched. The CDR3 runs to 16 residues. For the CDR3, the DNA is TGCGCCAGCAGCTTAGCGGGGGGCCCCAGCACAGATACGCAGTATTTT. The encoded protein is CASSLAGGPSTDTQYF.

The table lists this clone with a few counts. This chain links TRBV6-1 with TRBJ1-2, with TRBD1 identical over 7 bases. Germline CDR1 MNHNS, CDR2 SASEGT. With 8 bases clipped from V and 8 bases from J, the junction kept 14 bases outside the gene matches. This CDR3 is 14 amino acids long. CDR3 residues: CASPKPEGARGYTF. The CDR3, as DNA: TGTGCCAGCCCTAAACCCGAGGGGGCTCGCGGCTACACCTTC.

The chain recombines TRBV7-2 with TRBJ2-2; 10 nucleotides align to TRBD2. The length of the CDR3 is 17 residues. Per germline, CDR1 SGHTA and CDR2 FQGNSA. The V and J ends lost 5 bases and 5 bases, in that order; junction bases with no gene match: 11. As DNA, the CDR3 is TGTGCCAGCAGCCCACGGCCCAGCGGGGGGGCGACCGGGGAGCTGTTTTTT. Translation: CASSPRPSGGATGELFF.

The chain uses TRBV2 and TRBJ1-2; 9 bases map to TRBD1. Germline CDR1 is SNHLY and CDR2 is FYNNEI. The CDR3 has 14 amino acids. The junction had 7 bases not matched to a gene; V was cut back by 4 bases and J by 7 bases. This CDR3 is CASSAEQGAFGYTF. The CDR3 DNA reads as TGTGCCAGCAGTGCGGAACAGGGGGCATTTGGCTACACCTTC.

This rearrangement joins TRBV30 to TRBJ2-7, with 9 bases fitting TRBD1. The CDR3 has 14 residues. Germline CDR1 is GTSNPN and CDR2 is SVGIG (reference sequence). Trimming removed 0 bases from V and 6 bases from J; junction bases left unmatched: 6. This CDR3 reads CAWSVGGQGSEQYF. In DNA, the CDR3 is TGTGCCTGGAGTGTAGGGGGACAGGGATCCGAGCAGTACTTC.

The chain links TRBV7-6 to TRBJ2-1; weak D call: TRBD1 (5 bases). The V gene lost 3 bases and the J gene lost 7 bases, with 10 bases spanning the gap. This CDR3 comprises 13 residues. Germline CDR1 and CDR2: SGHVS and FNYEAQ. CDR3 coding DNA: TGTGCCAGCAGCTTCGTAGGGGCTAATGAGCAGTTCTTC. It specifies CASSFVGANEQFF.

The V and J genes are TRBV5-4 and TRBJ2-5, with 9 positions matching TRBD2. V gave up 4 bases and J gave up 3 bases; unmatched junction bases: 7. The CDR3 is 15 amino acids. Germline CDR1 SGHNT, CDR2 YYREEE (reference sequence). Here the CDR3 DNA reads TGTGCCAGCAGCCAGGGACTAGCAACTAAAGAGACCCAGTACTTC. Translation gives CASSQGLATKETQYF.

A single count supports this clone. The chain recombines TRBV23-1 with TRBJ1-5, with D possibly being TRBD1 (6 bases). TRBV23-1 is an ORF, with its function uncertain. V was trimmed by 0 bases and J by 2 bases, leaving 26 bases between them. The CDR3 totals 21 residues. The CDR3 region has the DNA TGCGCCAGCAGTCAATCGTTGAGGCCAGAAGGGGGGGGTTTGTGCAATCAGCCCCAGCATTTT. As protein: CASSQSLRPEGGGLCNQPQHF.

The chain has TRBV5-1 and TRBJ2-2; TRBD1 aligns across 7 bases. The CDR3 loop spans 17 amino acids. Per germline, CDR1 SGHRS and CDR2 YFSETQ. After removal of 4 bases from V and 0 bases from J, the junction contained 9 bases not matched to a gene. CDR3: CASSRDSHTTNTGELFF. CDR3 nucleotide sequence: TGCGCCAGCAGCAGGGACAGTCACACCACGAACACCGGGGAGCTGTTTTTT.

The rearrangement joins TRBV6-5 to TRBJ1-1, with 7 bases lining up with TRBD1. V was clipped by 2 bases and J by 0 bases; unmatched bases: 6. The CDR3 extends over 16 amino acids. Looked up from germline, CDR1 is MNHEY and CDR2 is SVGAGI. In DNA, the CDR3 is TGTGCCAGCAGTTACCAGCCCGGACAGGTGAACACTGAAGCTTTCTTT. It translates to CASSYQPGQVNTEAFF.

The chain is built from TRBV28 and TRBJ1-3, with 9 positions matching TRBD1. The CDR3 runs to 16 residues. Germline V gives CDR1 MDHEN, CDR2 SYDVKM. The junction had 9 bases not matched to a gene; V was cut back by 5 bases and J by 4 bases. The CDR3: CASSPPGTGTGNTIYF. Here the CDR3 DNA reads TGTGCCAGCAGTCCCCCCGGGACAGGGACCGGAAACACCATATATTTT.

The chain has TRBV10-3 and TRBJ1-4; D is unclear. Trimming pared 0 bases from V and 3 bases from J, leaving 11 bases between. This CDR3 spans 16 amino acids. CDR1 and CDR2 (germline): ENHRY, SYGVKD. CDR3 sequence (DNA): TGTGCCATCAGTGAGTCTACGGGGTTACCTAATGAAAAACTGTTTTTT. Its protein product is CAISESTGLPNEKLFF.

The gene calls are TRBV7-9 and TRBJ1-1; D gene uncertain. The germline V gene has CDR1 SEHNR and CDR2 FQNEAQ (reference sequence). The CDR3 runs 12 residues. V was shortened by 1 base and J by 7 bases, with 7 bases between the two germline ends. DNA of the CDR3: TGTGCCAGCAGCTTAGGGGCGCTTGAAGCTTTCTTT. Protein: CASSLGALEAFF.

The CDR3 coding sequence is TGCGCCAGCAGCTTAGGACTAGCGGGTTTCTGGGAGACCCAGTACTTC. It specifies CASSLGLAGFWETQYF. V is TRBV5-1 and J is TRBJ2-5; 11 positions match TRBD2. The CDR3 extends over 16 amino acids. CDR1 and CDR2 (germline): SGHRS, YFSETQ. V was pared by 2 bases and J by 5 bases, with 8 bases of the junction left unmatched.

The chain's CDR3 is CASSVGDRGPLMALHF. As DNA, the CDR3 is TGCGCCAGCAGTGTGGGGGACAGGGGGCCCCTTATGGCCCTCCACTTT. The rearrangement links TRBV10-2 to TRBJ1-6; 12 bases align to TRBD1. The CDR3 sequence is 16 residues long. With V trimmed by 4 bases and J by 14 bases, 12 bases remained unmatched. CDR1 and CDR2 from the germline V gene are WSHSY and SAAADI.

This chain uses TRBV2 with TRBJ1-5, with 12 bases lining up with TRBD1. The junction had 5 bases not matched to a gene; V was cut back by 7 bases and J by 7 bases. From germline, CDR1 is SNHLY and CDR2 FYNNEI. The CDR3 has 14 residues. In nucleotides, the CDR3 is TGTGCCAGCACTGGGACAGGGGGCCGGCAGCCCCAGCATTTT. This codes for CASTGTGGRQPQHF.

The J gene is TRBJ2-3, the V gene TRBV9; TRBD1 might be the D (5 bases). Germline values: CDR1 SGDLS, CDR2 YYNGEE. The CDR3 spans 15 residues. V shed 1 base and J shed 4 bases, with 13 bases lying between them. The CDR3 reads CASSVTGVRADTQYF. The CDR3 coding sequence is TGTGCCAGCAGCGTAACAGGAGTAAGGGCAGATACGCAGTATTTT.

The V gene is TRBV4-1, the J gene TRBJ1-2; D unclear. This CDR3 contains 14 residues. CDR1 is MGHRA and CDR2 is YSYEKL in the germline V gene. V lost 3 bases, J lost 2 bases, and 10 bases lay in between. The CDR3 DNA follows: TGCGCCAGCAGCCAGAGAGACTGGAACTATGGCTACACCTTC. It translates to CASSQRDWNYGYTF.